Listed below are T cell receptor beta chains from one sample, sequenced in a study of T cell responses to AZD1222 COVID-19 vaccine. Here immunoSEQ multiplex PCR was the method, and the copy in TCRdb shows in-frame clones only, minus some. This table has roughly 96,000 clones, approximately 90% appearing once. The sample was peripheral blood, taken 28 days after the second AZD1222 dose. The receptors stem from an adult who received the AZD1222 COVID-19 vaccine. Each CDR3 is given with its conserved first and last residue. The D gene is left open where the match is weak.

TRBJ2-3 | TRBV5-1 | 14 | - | CASSSGASTDTQYF | TGCGCCAGCAGCTCGGGAGCTAGCACAGATACGCAGTATTTT
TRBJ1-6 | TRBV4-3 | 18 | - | CASSQDRAVSSYNSPLHF | TGCGCCAGCAGCCAAGATCGGGCAGTCAGCTCCTATAATTCACCCCTCCACTTT
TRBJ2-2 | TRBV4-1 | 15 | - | CASSQDSSVAGELFF | TGCGCCAGCAGCCAAGATTCTAGCGTAGCCGGGGAGCTGTTTTTT
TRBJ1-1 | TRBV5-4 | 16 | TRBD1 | CASSLALGQGATEAFF | TGTGCCAGCAGCTTGGCCCTCGGACAGGGGGCTACTGAAGCTTTCTTT
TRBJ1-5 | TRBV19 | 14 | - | CASSPGSWGQPQHF | TGTGCCAGTAGCCCAGGGAGCTGGGGTCAGCCCCAGCATTTT
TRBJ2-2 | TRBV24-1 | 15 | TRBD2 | CATSEGLAGTGELFF | TGTGCCACCAGTGAGGGACTAGCGGGTACCGGGGAGCTGTTTTTT
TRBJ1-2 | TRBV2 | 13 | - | CASSEVGMGGYTF | TGTGCCAGCAGTGAAGTGGGCATGGGTGGCTACACCTTC
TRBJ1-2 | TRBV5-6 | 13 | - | CASSLEGVYGYTF | TGTGCCAGCAGCTTGGAGGGAGTCTATGGCTACACCTTC
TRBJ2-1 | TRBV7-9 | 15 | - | CASSFGGLSYNEQFF | TGTGCCAGCAGCTTTGGTGGACTCTCCTACAATGAGCAGTTCTTC
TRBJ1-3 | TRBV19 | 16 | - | CASATGTRNSGNTIYF | TGTGCCAGTGCGACCGGGACAAGAAACTCTGGAAACACCATATATTTT
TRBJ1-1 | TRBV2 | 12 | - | CASRTPNTEAFF | TGTGCCAGCCGCACCCCTAACACTGAAGCTTTCTTT
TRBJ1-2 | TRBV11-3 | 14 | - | CASSLEQSSYGYTF | TGTGCCAGCAGCTTAGAGCAGTCCAGCTATGGCTACACCTTC